The clone carrying this T cell receptor (beta chain) was detected once. These data come from a study of blood T cell repertoires in COVID-19. As for the study in general: Samples of COVID-19 (acute and convalescent) were obtained from the United States, Italy and Spain. Nucleic acid was either cDNA or gDNA, and it came from T cells, B-cell-depleted T cells, or PBMCs.

The germline CDR1 and CDR2 sequences are SQVTM and ANQGSEA. The CDR3 is 14 amino acids. In the source study's methods: Amplification from reference gene primers served as the basis for estimated nucleated cell counts. The data were produced by immunoSEQ multiplex PCR, yet TCRdb's version contains in-frame clones alone and is incomplete. V, J and clone size derive from that table, while D and trimming were established from the DNA sequence. Here the sample spans some 130,000 clones, under 95% being singletons. The chain has TRBV29-1 and TRBJ2-1, with D possibly being TRBD1 (6 bases). The sequence was obtained from a man aged 50 to 60 with active COVID-19. What was sequenced was peripheral blood. CDR3: CSALRDNLYNEQFF. The CDR3 region has the DNA TGCAGTGCCCTCCGGGACAACCTATACAATGAGCAGTTCTTC.